The 28 T cell receptor beta chains given below trace back to one sample, sequenced in a study of CD8 T cells in Susac syndrome. RNA totalling roughly 0.45 to 1 ug underwent reverse transcription with random hexamers. TCRdb reprocessed the immunoSEQ multiplex PCR reads via MiXCR and lists one record per CDR3 protein. Here the sample spans tens of thousands of distinct CDR3 sequences, roughly 96% being singletons. Sequencing was performed on CD8+ T cells from PBMCs. Receptors were obtained from a human donor with Susac syndrome.

This chain joins TRBV5-4 and TRBJ2-5; 8 nucleotides agree with TRBD1. In germline, CDR1 is SGHNT, CDR2 YYREEE (reference sequence). Trimming took 4 bases from V and 4 from J; bases not matched to a gene: 9. The CDR3 has 15 amino acids. CDR3 sequence reads: CASSIQTGVVETQYF. The CDR3, as DNA: TGTGCCAGCAGCATTCAGACAGGGGTTGTAGAGACCCAGTACTTC. The complete variable domain, with remaining parts taken from reference TRBV5-4 and TRBJ2-5, reads ETGVTQSPTHLIKTRGQQVTLRCSSQSGHNTVSWYQQALGQGPQFIFQYYREEENGRGNFPPRFSGLQFPNYSSELNVNALELDDSALYLCASSIQTGVVETQYFGPGTRLLVL.

The count of this clonotype is one. V and J are TRBV28 and TRBJ1-1; D is ambiguous. Trimming removed 6 bases from V and 0 bases from J, with 11 bases in between. Germline CDR1 is MDHEN and CDR2 is SYDVKM. CDR3 length equals 14 residues. The CDR3 protein is CASSQLGVNTEAFF. DNA of the CDR3: TGTGCCAGCAGCCAACTTGGGGTGAACACTGAAGCTTTCTTT. The full variable domain, in which reference TRBV28 and TRBJ1-1 provide the parts outside the CDR3, is DVKVTQSSRYLVKRTGEKVFLECVQDMDHENMFWYRQDPGLGLRLIYFSYDVKMKEKGDIPEGYSVSREKKERFSLILESASTNQTSMYLCASSQLGVNTEAFFGQGTRLTVV.

J is TRBJ2-3 and V is TRBV30, with a tentative D call TRBD1 (6 bases). V was cut by 1 base and J by 0 bases, with 11 bases left in between. CDR1 and CDR2 from the germline V gene are GTSNPN and SVGIG (reference sequence). The CDR3 is 15 amino acids. The CDR3 nucleotides are TGTGCCTGGAGTGCCAACAGGGTTAGCACAGATACGCAGTATTTT. Its translation: CAWSANRVSTDTQYF.

The gene calls are TRBV20-1 and TRBJ2-5; TRBD2 might be the D (6 bases). The CDR3 extends over 14 amino acids. The germline gives CDR1 DFQATT, CDR2 SNEGSKA (reference sequence). The V and J ends lost 3 bases and 7 bases respectively, with 18 bases between them. The chain's CDR3 is CSARGLGLLATQYF. CDR3 DNA: TGCAGTGCTAGGGGATTGGGACTCCTAGCGACCCAGTACTTC.

DNA of the CDR3: TGTGCCAGCAGTCCTGGACAGGGAGGAGGAAACACCATATATTTT. It is translated as CASSPGQGGGNTIYF. The chain couples TRBV12-3 or TRBV12-4 to TRBJ1-3; 8 bases are a match to TRBD1. The ends lost 5 bases at V and 4 bases at J; junction bases unmatched: 7. This CDR3 has 15 residues.

The chain carries TRBV20-1 and TRBJ2-6; D ambiguous. V shed 1 base and J shed 2 bases, with 6 bases lying between them. Germline values: CDR1 DFQATT, CDR2 SNEGSKA (reference sequence). The CDR3 runs 14 residues. CDR3 amino acids: CSARGDPGANVLTF. The DNA of the CDR3 is TGCAGTGCTAGAGGGGATCCTGGGGCCAACGTCCTGACTTTC.

The chain links TRBV5-6 to TRBJ2-1; D call uncertain. Germline V lookup: CDR1 SGHDT, CDR2 YYEEEE. The CDR3 spans 14 residues. The ends were cut back, 6 bases at V and 5 bases at J, with 15 bases in the middle. CDR3 sequence: CASTAAGRNNEQFF. The DNA of the CDR3 is TGTGCCAGCACCGCGGCCGGGCGGAACAATGAGCAGTTCTTC.

The rearrangement links TRBV30 to TRBJ2-3; 8 nucleotides match TRBD2. J gave up 11 bases and V 7 bases, and 11 bases lay outside the gene matches. The length of the CDR3 is 12 residues. CDR1 is GTSNPN and CDR2 is SVGIG in the germline V gene (reference sequence). The CDR3 region is CASGRAGGLQYF. The CDR3 nucleotides read TGTGCCTCGGGTAGGGCGGGGGGCTTGCAGTATTTT.

CDR3 amino acids: CASSPGQGGSPLHF. CDR3 sequence (DNA): TGTGCCAGCAGCCCGGGACAGGGTGGTTCACCCCTCCACTTT. The chain joins TRBV9 to TRBJ1-6, with TRBD1 matching over 9 bases. Trimming removed 4 bases from V and 9 bases from J; junction bases left unmatched: 5. Germline CDR1 and CDR2: SGDLS and YYNGEE. The CDR3 is 14 amino acids.

The V call is TRBV5-4, the J call TRBJ2-1; TRBD1 aligns across 7 bases. CDR1 and CDR2 from the germline V gene are SGHNT and YYREEE (reference sequence). The CDR3 totals 14 residues. Trimming took 3 bases from V and 9 from J; bases not matched to a gene: 9. The CDR3 sequence: CASSSLGTDPEQFF. DNA of the CDR3: TGTGCCAGCAGCTCTCTGGGGACAGATCCTGAGCAGTTCTTC.

This chain connects TRBV20-1 to TRBJ1-6; 8 nucleotides match TRBD1. CDR1 and CDR2 from the germline V gene are DFQATT and SNEGSKA (reference sequence). This CDR3 is 14 amino acids long. J gave up 13 bases and V 6 bases, and 14 bases lay outside the gene matches. CDR3 sequence (DNA): TGCAGTGCCACCCCCGGGACAGGAACGTCGCCCCTCCACTTT. Translation gives CSATPGTGTSPLHF.

J is TRBJ1-1 and V is TRBV6-1; the D is unclear. Per the germline V gene, CDR1 is MNHNS and CDR2 is SASEGT. The CDR3 runs 13 residues. V lost 5 bases to trimming and J lost 0 bases, with 7 bases between them. As DNA, the CDR3 is TGTGCCAGCAGTAGGACCATGAACACTGAAGCTTTCTTT. Its protein is CASSRTMNTEAFF.

The rearrangement links TRBV2 to TRBJ2-2, with TRBD1 matching over 9 bases. J was trimmed by 5 bases and V by 2 bases; bases with no gene match: 6. CDR1 is SNHLY and CDR2 is FYNNEI in the germline V gene. This CDR3 is 16 amino acids long. The CDR3 here is CASSETGGDYTGELFF. CDR3 bases: TGTGCCAGCAGTGAAACAGGGGGCGATTATACCGGGGAGCTGTTTTTT. Using reference TRBV2 and TRBJ2-2 for the parts outside the CDR3, the full variable domain is EPEVTQTPSHQVTQMGQEVILRCVPISNHLYFYWYRQILGQKVEFLVSFYNNEISEKSEIFDDQFSVERPDGSNFTLKIRSTKLEDSAMYFCASSETGGDYTGELFFGEGSRLTVL.

The V gene is TRBV5-1, the J gene TRBJ1-1; a possible D gene is TRBD1 (6 bases). CDR1 and CDR2 (germline): SGHRS, YFSETQ. This CDR3 region has 12 residues. With 4 bases removed from V and 8 bases from J, the gap between germline ends came to 12 bases. The CDR3 is CASSQNRVEAFF. DNA of the CDR3: TGCGCCAGCAGCCAAAACAGGGTGGAAGCTTTCTTT.

The rearrangement uses TRBV10-3 and TRBJ2-7; D unresolved. There are 12 residues in the CDR3. Trimming cost V 0 bases and J 13 bases, with 13 bases left between them. Germline V lookup: CDR1 ENHRY, CDR2 SYGVKD. This CDR3 reads CAISESTPAAYF. In DNA form, the CDR3 reads TGTGCCATCAGTGAGTCGACTCCGGCCGCTTACTTC.

The J gene is TRBJ1-2, the V gene TRBV6-5, with 12 positions matching TRBD1. CDR3 length: 18 amino acids. The germline gives CDR1 MNHEY, CDR2 SVGAGI. V lost 0 bases and J lost 2; bases outside the gene matches: 7. The CDR3 DNA is TGTGCCAGCAGTTACTCGGCGGGACAGGGGGCGAGAAACTATGGCTACACCTTC. It yields the protein CASSYSAGQGARNYGYTF.

The gene calls are TRBV3-1 and TRBJ2-7; 9 bases align to TRBD1. After removal of 0 bases from V and 9 bases from J, the junction contained 9 bases not matched to a gene. Germline loops: CDR1 LGHDT, CDR2 YNNKEL (reference sequence). The CDR3 contains 15 residues. Here the CDR3 DNA reads TGTGCCAGCAGCCAAGAATCACAGGGGGCGCGATGGCAGTACTTC. It specifies CASSQESQGARWQYF.

The chain links TRBV10-3 to TRBJ2-1, with 8 bases lining up with TRBD2. J gave up 4 bases and V 5 bases, and 1 base lay outside the gene matches. This CDR3 spans 13 amino acids. Germline loops: CDR1 ENHRY, CDR2 SYGVKD. CDR3: CAISSGGYNEQFF. CDR3 DNA: TGTGCCATCAGTAGCGGGGGTTACAATGAGCAGTTCTTC.

The rearrangement links TRBV20-1 to TRBJ1-2; tentative D call: TRBD1 (6 bases). V shed 5 bases and J shed 8 bases, with 12 bases lying between them. The CDR3 runs 11 residues. Germline V gives CDR1 DFQATT, CDR2 SNEGSKA (reference sequence). In DNA form, the CDR3 reads TGCAGTGCTTCGACAGGCTGGGGCTACACCTTC. Its protein product is CSASTGWGYTF.

This chain joins TRBV4-3 and TRBJ1-1; D is unclear. Germline values: CDR1 LGHNA, CDR2 YSLEER. Trimming removed 3 bases from V and 3 bases from J, with 8 bases in between. This CDR3 is built from 13 residues. CDR3 sequence: CASSQARYTEAFF. The CDR3 nucleotides are TGCGCCAGCAGCCAGGCGAGGTACACTGAAGCTTTCTTT.

This chain uses TRBV20-1 with TRBJ1-6, with D perhaps matching TRBD1 (5 bases). CDR3 size: 14 residues. Germline V gene sequence: CDR1 DFQATT, CDR2 SNEGSKA (reference sequence). V lost 3 bases to trimming and J lost 2 bases, with 8 bases between them. This CDR3 is CSASGRAYNSPLHF. The CDR3 DNA reads as TGCAGTGCTAGCGGCAGGGCCTATAATTCACCCCTCCACTTT.

The chain couples TRBV29-1 to TRBJ1-1; TRBD1 matches 10 bases. The junction had 9 bases not matched to a gene; V was cut back by 7 bases and J by 4 bases. This CDR3 contains 14 residues. Germline V gene lookup returns CDR1 SQVTM and CDR2 ANQGSEA. The CDR3 loop is CSAGTGEWATEAFF. In DNA, the CDR3 is TGCAGCGCCGGGACAGGGGAATGGGCCACTGAAGCTTTCTTT.

V usage is TRBV20-1 and J usage is TRBJ1-5; 8 bases agree with TRBD1. J gave up 2 bases and V 6 bases, and 6 bases lay outside the gene matches. Germline-derived CDR1 and CDR2 are DFQATT and SNEGSKA (reference sequence). The CDR3 spans 14 residues. DNA of the CDR3: TGCAGTGCAATGGACAGGGCCGGCAATCAGCCCCAGCATTTT. Its translation is CSAMDRAGNQPQHF.

J is TRBJ1-5 and V is TRBV6-6, with 8 nucleotides matching TRBD1. The CDR3 runs to 14 residues. Unmatched junction bases numbered 3, after V lost 7 bases and J lost 1 base. Germline CDR1 and CDR2: MNHNY and SVGAGI (reference sequence). CDR3 bases: TGTGCCAGCACCCGACAGGGGAGCAATCAGCCCCAGCATTTT. It codes for CASTRQGSNQPQHF.

The chain carries TRBV4-2 and TRBJ2-1; D remains unclear. The CDR3 totals 15 residues. The germline V and J ends were trimmed by 0 bases and 2 bases, with 8 bases remaining between them. CDR1 is LGHNA and CDR2 is YNFKEQ in the germline V gene. The CDR3 loop is CASSQEEATYNEQFF. The CDR3 DNA is TGTGCCAGCAGCCAAGAGGAAGCTACCTACAATGAGCAGTTCTTC.

This clonotype was recorded once. This chain links TRBV6-5 with TRBJ1-2; D is ambiguous. V lost 2 bases, J lost 8 bases, and 12 bases lay in between. This CDR3 contains 13 residues. The germline V gene has CDR1 MNHEY and CDR2 SVGAGI. The CDR3 sequence is CASSYVLMGGYTF. The CDR3 DNA follows: TGTGCCAGCAGTTACGTTTTAATGGGAGGCTACACCTTC.

The chain's CDR3 is CASSLAGPTYEQYF. The DNA of the CDR3 is TGTGCCAGCAGCTTAGCGGGGCCTACCTACGAGCAGTACTTC. The chain links TRBV7-2 to TRBJ2-7; possibly TRBD1 for D (5 bases). The CDR3 covers 14 residues. CDR1 and CDR2 from the germline V gene are SGHTA and FQGNSA. The V end was cut by 0 bases, the J end by 2 bases, with 8 bases between.

The chain joins TRBV5-1 to TRBJ1-6, with D unclear. Germline values: CDR1 SGHRS, CDR2 YFSETQ. The CDR3 runs 15 residues. With 0 bases removed from V and 3 bases from J, the gap between germline ends came to 7 bases. The CDR3 protein is CASSLEAYYNSPLHF. CDR3 nucleotide sequence: TGCGCCAGCAGCTTGGAGGCCTACTATAATTCACCCCTCCACTTT.